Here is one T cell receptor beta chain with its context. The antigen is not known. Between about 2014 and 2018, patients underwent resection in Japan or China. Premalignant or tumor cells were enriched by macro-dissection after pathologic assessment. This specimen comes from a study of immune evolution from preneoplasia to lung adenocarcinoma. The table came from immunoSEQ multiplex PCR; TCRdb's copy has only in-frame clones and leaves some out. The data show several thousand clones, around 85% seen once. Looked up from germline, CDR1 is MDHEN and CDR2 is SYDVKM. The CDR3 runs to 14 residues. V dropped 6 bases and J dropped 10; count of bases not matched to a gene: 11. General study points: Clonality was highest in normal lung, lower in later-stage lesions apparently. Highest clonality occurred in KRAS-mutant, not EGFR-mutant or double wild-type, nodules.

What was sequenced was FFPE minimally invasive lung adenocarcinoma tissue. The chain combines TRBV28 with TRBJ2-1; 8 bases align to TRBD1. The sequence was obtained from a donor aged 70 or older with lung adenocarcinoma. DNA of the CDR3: TGTGCCAGCAGGACAGGGGAACAGTTTGGAGAGCAGTTCTTC. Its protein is CASRTGEQFGEQFF.